This entry describes one T cell receptor (beta chain). Assay: immunoSEQ multiplex PCR; the TCRdb copy retains only in-frame clones and omits some. The repertoire holds under 50,000 clones, with roughly nine tenths as singletons. This entry belongs to a study of blood T cell repertoires in COVID-19. About the research overall: Acute and convalescent COVID-19 specimens originated in the United States, Italy and Spain. T cells, B-cell-depleted T cells, or PBMCs provided the cDNA or gDNA that served as material.

The CDR3 length is 15 residues. Looked up from germline, CDR1 is SGHTS and CDR2 is YDEGEE. The ends were cut back, 1 base at V and 2 bases at J, with 12 bases in the middle. The specimen was peripheral blood. The clonotype was recovered from a man between 65 and 79 years old with active COVID-19. The chain recombines TRBV5-8 with TRBJ1-2, with a tentative D call TRBD1 (6 bases). The CDR3 DNA reads TGTGCCAGCAGCTTGTTAGGGGGTGGCAACTATGGCTACACCTTC. This translates into CASSLLGGGNYGYTF.